This T cell receptor (beta chain) was observed in a study of response to subunit inactivated influenza vaccine. Whole-study results and caveats: Seasonal influenza vaccination, on each occasion, was suggested by the authors to recruit few new T cells.

Germline loops: CDR1 MDHEN, CDR2 SYDVKM. The CDR3 is 15 residues long. Between the trimmed V and J ends, which lost 5 bases and 3 bases, there was a span of 13 bases. This clonotype was recorded many times. Its antigen is still unknown. Using its own MiXCR run on the RT-PCR reads, TCRdb lists one record per CDR3 protein. Of 450,000 to 600,000 distinct CDR3 sequences in the sample, 7.2% are singletons; the top ten hold over 10%. This TCR came from a man between 50 and 75 years old who received an inactivated influenza vaccine. The sequenced sample was PBMCs from blood, obtained less than 30 months after vaccination. The V and J genes are TRBV28 and TRBJ1-4, with D hard to call. The CDR3 DNA reads TGTGCCAGCAGTCACGGACGGAATCCTAATGAAAAACTGTTTTTT. Its translation: CASSHGRNPNEKLFF. Full variable domain (missing parts from reference TRBV28 and TRBJ1-4): DVKVTQSSRYLVKRTGEKVFLECVQDMDHENMFWYRQDPGLGLRLIYFSYDVKMKEKGDIPEGYSVSREKKERFSLILESASTNQTSMYLCASSHGRNPNEKLFFGSGTQLSVL.